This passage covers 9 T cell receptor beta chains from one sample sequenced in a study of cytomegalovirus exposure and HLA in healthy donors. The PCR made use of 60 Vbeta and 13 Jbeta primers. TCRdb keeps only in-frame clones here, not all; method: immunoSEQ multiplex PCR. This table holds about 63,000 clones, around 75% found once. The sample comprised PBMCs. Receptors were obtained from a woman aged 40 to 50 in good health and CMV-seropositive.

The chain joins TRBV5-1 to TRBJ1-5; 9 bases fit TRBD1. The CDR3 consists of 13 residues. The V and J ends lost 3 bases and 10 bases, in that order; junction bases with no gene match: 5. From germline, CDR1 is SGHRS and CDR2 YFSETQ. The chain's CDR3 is CASSSGQGTPQHF. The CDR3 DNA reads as TGCGCCAGCAGCTCAGGACAGGGGACCCCCCAGCATTTT.

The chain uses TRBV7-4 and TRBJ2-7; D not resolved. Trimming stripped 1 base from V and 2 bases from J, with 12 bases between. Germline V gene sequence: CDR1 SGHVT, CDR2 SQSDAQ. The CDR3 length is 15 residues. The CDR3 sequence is CASSLEEYSTYEQYF. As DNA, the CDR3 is TGTGCCAGCAGCTTAGAGGAGTACTCTACCTACGAGCAGTACTTC.

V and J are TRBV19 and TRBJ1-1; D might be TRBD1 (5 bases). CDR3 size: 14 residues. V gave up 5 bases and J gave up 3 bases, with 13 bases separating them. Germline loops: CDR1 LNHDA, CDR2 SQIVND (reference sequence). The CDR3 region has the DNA TGTGCCAGTAGTCCGGGGGACCTCCACACTGAAGCTTTCTTT. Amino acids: CASSPGDLHTEAFF.

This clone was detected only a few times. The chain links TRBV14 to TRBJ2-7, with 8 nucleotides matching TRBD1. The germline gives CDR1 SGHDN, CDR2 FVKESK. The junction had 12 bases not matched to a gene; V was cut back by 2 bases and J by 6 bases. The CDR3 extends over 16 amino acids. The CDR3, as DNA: TGTGCCAGCAGCCAATTTAGAACAGGGGGGAGCGGCGAGCAGTACTTC. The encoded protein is CASSQFRTGGSGEQYF.

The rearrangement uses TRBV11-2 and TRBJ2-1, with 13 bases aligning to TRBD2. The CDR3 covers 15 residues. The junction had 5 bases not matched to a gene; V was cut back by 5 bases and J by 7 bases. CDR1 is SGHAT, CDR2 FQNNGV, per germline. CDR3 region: CASSRTSGGRNEQFF. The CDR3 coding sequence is TGTGCCAGCAGCCGGACTAGCGGGGGTAGGAATGAGCAGTTCTTC.

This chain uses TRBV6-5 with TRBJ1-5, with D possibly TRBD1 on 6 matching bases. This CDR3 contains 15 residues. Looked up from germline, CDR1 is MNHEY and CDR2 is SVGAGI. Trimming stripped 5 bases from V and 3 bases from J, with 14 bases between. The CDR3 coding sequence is TGTGCCAGCAGTAAGTTCCGGGACAACAATCAGCCCCAGCATTTT. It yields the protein CASSKFRDNNQPQHF.

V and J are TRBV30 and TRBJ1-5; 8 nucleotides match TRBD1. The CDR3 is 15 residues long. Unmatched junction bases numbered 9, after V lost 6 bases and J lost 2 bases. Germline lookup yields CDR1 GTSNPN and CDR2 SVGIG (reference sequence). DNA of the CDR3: TGTGCCTGCGGTCAGGGGGCCGGGGGCAATCAGCCCCAGCATTTT. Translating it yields CACGQGAGGNQPQHF.

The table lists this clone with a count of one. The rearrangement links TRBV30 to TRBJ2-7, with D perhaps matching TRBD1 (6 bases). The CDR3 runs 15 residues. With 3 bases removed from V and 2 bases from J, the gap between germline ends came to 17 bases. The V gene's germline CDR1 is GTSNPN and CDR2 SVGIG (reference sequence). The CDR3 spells CAWRRRDIPTYEQYF. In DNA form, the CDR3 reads TGTGCCTGGAGGAGACGGGACATACCCACCTACGAGCAGTACTTC.

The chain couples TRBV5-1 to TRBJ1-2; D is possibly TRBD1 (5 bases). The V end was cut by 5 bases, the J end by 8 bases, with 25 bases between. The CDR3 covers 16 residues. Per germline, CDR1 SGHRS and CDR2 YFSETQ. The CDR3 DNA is TGCGCCAGCAGTTACCGACATGGGGCCCAGGACGTGGGCTACACCTTC. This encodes CASSYRHGAQDVGYTF.